This T cell receptor (beta chain) is from a study of blood T cell repertoires in COVID-19. Study background: Sample material is recorded as cDNA or gDNA derived from T cells, B-cell-depleted T cells, or PBMCs.

After removal of 1 base from V and 3 bases from J, the junction contained 5 bases not matched to a gene. CDR1 is LGHDT and CDR2 is YNNKEL in the germline V gene (reference sequence). The CDR3 has 15 residues. Only in-frame clones appear in the TCRdb table, and some are missing; sequencing was by immunoSEQ multiplex PCR. The sample comprises about 400,000 clones, about 88% of which are singletons, and 2.5% to 3% rests with the top ten. The TCR comes from a woman aged 25 to 39 who had recovered from COVID-19. The chain couples TRBV3-1 (or the pseudogene TRBV3-2) to TRBJ2-5; 7 bases fit TRBD2. Sequencing used PBMCs or T cells enriched from blood (not recorded which). The CDR3 region has the DNA TGTGCCAGCAGCCAAGGGTTTGCGGGAGAAGAGACCCAGTACTTC. This codes for CASSQGFAGEETQYF.